The 6 T cell receptor beta chains below all came from one sample that was sequenced in a study of blood T cell repertoires in COVID-19. The table came from immunoSEQ multiplex PCR; TCRdb's copy has only in-frame clones and leaves some out. This sample yields 100,000 to 120,000 clones, of which roughly nine tenths are seen a single time; around 4.4% belongs to the top ten. Sequencing input: peripheral blood. The receptors originated from a human donor in a cohort sampled during active COVID-19.

The CDR3 DNA reads as TGTGCCAGCAGCTGGGGAACAGGGGCGAACACCGGGGAGCTGTTTTTT. It is translated as CASSWGTGANTGELFF. This chain connects TRBV11-2 to TRBJ2-2, with 7 positions matching TRBD1. CDR3 length: 16 residues. V was pared by 4 bases and J by 0 bases, with 5 bases of the junction left unmatched. In germline, CDR1 is SGHAT, CDR2 FQNNGV.

The V call is TRBV11-2, the J call TRBJ2-1, with D perhaps TRBD1 (5 bases). CDR3 length equals 14 residues. Germline V gene data show CDR1 as SGHAT and CDR2 as FQNNGV. The V end was cut by 6 bases, the J end by 4 bases, with 13 bases between. The CDR3, as DNA: TGTGCCAGCAGGGGTCCAGGGTCATACAATGAGCAGTTCTTC. This codes for CASRGPGSYNEQFF. Complete variable domain (other parts from reference TRBV11-2 and TRBJ2-1): EAGVAQSPRYKIIEKRQSVAFWCNPISGHATLYWYQQILGQGPKLLIQFQNNGVVDDSQLPKDRFSAERLKGVDSTLKIQPAKLEDSAVYLCASRGPGSYNEQFFGPGTRLTVL.

This clone was counted between two and nine times. The chain combines TRBV11-2 with TRBJ1-2; TRBD1 aligns across 11 bases. V was pared by 0 bases and J by 3 bases, with 0 bases of the junction left unmatched. In germline, CDR1 is SGHAT, CDR2 FQNNGV. The length of the CDR3 is 15 residues. CDR3 sequence (DNA): TGTGCCAGCAGCTTAGAGGACAGGGGGCACTATGGCTACACCTTC. It is translated as CASSLEDRGHYGYTF.

The CDR3: CSGQATNEKLFF. Written as DNA, the CDR3 is TGCAGCGGACAGGCAACTAATGAAAAACTGTTTTTT. The chain recombines TRBV29-1 with TRBJ1-4, with a tentative D call TRBD1 (6 bases). The CDR3 extends over 12 amino acids. Germline loops: CDR1 SQVTM, CDR2 ANQGSEA. The V end lost 7 bases, the J end lost 0 bases, and 6 bases lay between the germline ends.

The chain is built from TRBV19 and TRBJ1-1, with a tentative D call TRBD1 (6 bases). This CDR3 region has 14 residues. V lost 6 bases, J lost 0 bases, and 11 bases lay in between. The germline gives CDR1 LNHDA, CDR2 SQIVND (reference sequence). For the CDR3, the DNA is TGTGCCAGTAGCCCGGACAGCTTGAACACTGAAGCTTTCTTT. Its translation: CASSPDSLNTEAFF.

This clone was seen only a few times. The V gene is TRBV30, the J gene TRBJ1-6; D ambiguous. Looked up from germline, CDR1 is GTSNPN and CDR2 is SVGIG (reference sequence). The CDR3 has 13 residues. With 4 bases removed from V and 6 bases from J, the gap between germline ends came to 10 bases. The CDR3 coding sequence is TGTGCCTGGAAGGTGGCAGGTAATTCACCCCTCCACTTT. Translating it yields CAWKVAGNSPLHF.